The 6 T cell receptor beta chains reported below all come from one sample, sequenced in a study of beta chain features in type 1 diabetes. Expressed TCRB transcripts got sequenced, as all isolated RNA was reverse transcribed. Some clones are missing from TCRdb's copy, which holds only in-frame ones; the method was immunoSEQ multiplex PCR. The sample has 300,000 or so clones, roughly 8% seen once. The sequencing sample was made of central memory CD4+ T cells from blood. The source is a woman aged 18-30 years in good health.

The genes are TRBV5-4 and TRBJ1-1, with 9 bases aligning to TRBD1. This CDR3 contains 15 residues. CDR1 SGHNT and CDR2 YYREEE come from the germline V gene (reference sequence). Germline trimming cut 3 bases from V and 5 bases from J; bases unmatched to any gene: 8. CDR3 loop: CASSSATGGLTEAFF. For the CDR3, the DNA is TGTGCCAGCAGCTCTGCGACAGGGGGTTTGACTGAAGCTTTCTTT.

A few counts support this clone. The genes are TRBV4-2 and TRBJ1-4; D may be TRBD1 (5 bases). Germline CDR1 LGHNA, CDR2 YNFKEQ. The CDR3 has 17 amino acids. Trimming cost V 4 bases and J 1 base, with 16 bases left between them. This chain's CDR3 is CASSPELRGGTNEKLFF. DNA for the CDR3: TGTGCCAGCAGCCCCGAACTTCGCGGGGGAACTAATGAAAAACTGTTTTTT.

The V call is TRBV19, the J call TRBJ2-7; 9 bases agree with TRBD1. The CDR3 runs 17 residues. From germline, CDR1 is LNHDA and CDR2 SQIVND (reference sequence). Trimming removed 5 bases from V and 1 base from J; junction bases left unmatched: 12. This chain's CDR3 is CASSPLGPGQGSYEQYF. In DNA form, the CDR3 reads TGTGCCAGTAGTCCCCTGGGACCGGGACAGGGTTCCTACGAGCAGTACTTC.

V is TRBV29-1 and J is TRBJ2-2; 10 nucleotides match TRBD2. V lost 6 bases to trimming and J lost 0 bases; unmatched junction nucleotides: 4. This CDR3 comprises 15 residues. Germline lookup yields CDR1 SQVTM and CDR2 ANQGSEA. DNA of the CDR3: TGCAGCGTACGGACTAGCGGAGCGAACACCGGGGAGCTGTTTTTT. This gives the protein CSVRTSGANTGELFF.

V gene TRBV7-2 combines with J gene TRBJ2-7; 12 bases are a match to TRBD1. The CDR3 consists of 15 residues. Germline-derived CDR1 and CDR2 are SGHTA and FQGNSA. The V gene end was trimmed by 6 bases and the J gene end by 8 bases; junction bases not matched to a gene: 11. The CDR3 protein is CASRMPGTGGLKQYF. As DNA, the CDR3 is TGTGCCAGCAGGATGCCCGGGACAGGGGGCCTCAAGCAGTACTTC.

In its sample, this clone was seen many times. The chain joins TRBV5-1 to TRBJ2-5; D ambiguous. Germline CDR1 and CDR2: SGHRS and YFSETQ. The CDR3 contains 15 residues. Trimming cost V 0 bases and J 4 bases, with 13 bases left between them. CDR3 amino acids: CASSLGSGDGETQYF. CDR3 in DNA: TGCGCCAGCAGCTTGGGCTCCGGAGACGGAGAGACCCAGTACTTC.